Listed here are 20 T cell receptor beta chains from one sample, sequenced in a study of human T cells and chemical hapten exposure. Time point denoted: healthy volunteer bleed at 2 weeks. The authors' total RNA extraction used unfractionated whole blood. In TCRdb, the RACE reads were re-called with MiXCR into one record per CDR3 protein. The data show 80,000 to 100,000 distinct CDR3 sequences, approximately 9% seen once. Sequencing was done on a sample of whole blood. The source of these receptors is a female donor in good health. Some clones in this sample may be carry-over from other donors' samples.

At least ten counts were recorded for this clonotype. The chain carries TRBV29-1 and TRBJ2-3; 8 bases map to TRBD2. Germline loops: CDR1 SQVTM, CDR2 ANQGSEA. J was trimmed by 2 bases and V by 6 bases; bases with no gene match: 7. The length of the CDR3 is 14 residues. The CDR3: CSVPRTSITDTQYF. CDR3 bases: TGCAGCGTACCTAGGACTAGCATCACAGATACGCAGTATTTT.

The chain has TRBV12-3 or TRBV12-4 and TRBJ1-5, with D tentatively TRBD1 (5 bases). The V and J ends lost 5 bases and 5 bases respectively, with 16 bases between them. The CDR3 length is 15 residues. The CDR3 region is CASSRRGRLDQPQHF. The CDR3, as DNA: TGTGCCAGCAGTCGCCGGGGGAGATTGGATCAGCCCCAGCATTTT.

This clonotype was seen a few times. The CDR3 here is CASSFYSNQPQHF. CDR3 bases: TGTGCCAGCAGTTTCTATAGCAATCAGCCCCAGCATTTT. This chain links TRBV2 with TRBJ1-5, with D unresolved. This CDR3 is 13 amino acids long. The germline CDR1 and CDR2 sequences are SNHLY and FYNNEI. The ends were cut back, 5 bases at V and 0 bases at J, with 5 bases in the middle.

DNA of the CDR3: TGTGCCAGCAGCAGCGGGACTAGCGGGAACGGCGAGCAGTACTTC. Translating gives CASSSGTSGNGEQYF. This rearrangement joins TRBV6-5 to TRBJ2-7, with 13 bases identical to TRBD2. This CDR3 comprises 15 residues. V dropped 6 bases and J dropped 6; count of bases not matched to a gene: 8. Germline V gene lookup returns CDR1 MNHEY and CDR2 SVGAGI.

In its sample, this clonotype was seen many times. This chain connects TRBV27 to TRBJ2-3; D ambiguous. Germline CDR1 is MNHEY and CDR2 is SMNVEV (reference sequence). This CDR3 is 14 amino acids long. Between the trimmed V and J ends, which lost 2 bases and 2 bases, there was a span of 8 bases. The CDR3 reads CASSLAGTTDTQYF. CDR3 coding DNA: TGTGCCAGCAGTTTAGCAGGCACCACAGATACGCAGTATTTT.

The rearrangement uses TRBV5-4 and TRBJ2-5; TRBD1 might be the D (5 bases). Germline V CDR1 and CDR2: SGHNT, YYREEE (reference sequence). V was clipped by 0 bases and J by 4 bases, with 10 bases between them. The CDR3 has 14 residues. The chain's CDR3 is CASSLGGPLETQYF. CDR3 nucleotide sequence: TGTGCCAGCAGCTTGGGGGGCCCCCTAGAGACCCAGTACTTC.

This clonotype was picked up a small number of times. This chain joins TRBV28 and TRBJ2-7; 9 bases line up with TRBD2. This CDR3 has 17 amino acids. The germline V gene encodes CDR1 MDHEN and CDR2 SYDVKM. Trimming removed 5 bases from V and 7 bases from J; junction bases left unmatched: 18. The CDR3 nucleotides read TGTGCCAGCAGTATCTTATACCCCGGGACTAGCCGAGGGGAGCAGTACTTC. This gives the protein CASSILYPGTSRGEQYF.

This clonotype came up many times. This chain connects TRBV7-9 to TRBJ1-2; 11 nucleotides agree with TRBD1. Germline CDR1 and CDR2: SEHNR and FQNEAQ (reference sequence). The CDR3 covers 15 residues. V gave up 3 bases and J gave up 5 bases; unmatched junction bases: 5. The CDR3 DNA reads TGTGCCAGCAGCTTGCGGGACAGGGGGGAGTATGGCTACACCTTC. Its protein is CASSLRDRGEYGYTF.

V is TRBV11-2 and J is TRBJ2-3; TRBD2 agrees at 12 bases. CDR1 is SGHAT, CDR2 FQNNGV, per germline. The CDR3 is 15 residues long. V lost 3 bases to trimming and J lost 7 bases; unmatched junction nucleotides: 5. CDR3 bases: TGTGCCAGCAGCTTCGTGCTAGCGGGAGGGAATACGCAGTATTTT. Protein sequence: CASSFVLAGGNTQYF.

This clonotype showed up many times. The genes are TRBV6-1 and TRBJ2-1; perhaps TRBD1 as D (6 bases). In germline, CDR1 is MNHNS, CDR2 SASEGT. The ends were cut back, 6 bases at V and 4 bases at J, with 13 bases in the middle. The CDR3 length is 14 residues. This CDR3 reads CASREQRGYNEQFF. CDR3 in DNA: TGTGCCAGCAGGGAACAGAGGGGGTACAATGAGCAGTTCTTC.

As DNA, the CDR3 is TGTGCCAGCAGCTCGAGACTAGCGGGAGGTCGATATAACACCGGGGAGCTGTTTTTT. This sequence encodes CASSSRLAGGRYNTGELFF. The rearrangement joins TRBV3-1 to TRBJ2-2; TRBD2 agrees at 13 bases. This CDR3 is built from 19 residues. CDR1 LGHDT and CDR2 YNNKEL come from the germline V gene (reference sequence). The junction had 11 bases not matched to a gene; V was cut back by 5 bases and J by 2 bases.

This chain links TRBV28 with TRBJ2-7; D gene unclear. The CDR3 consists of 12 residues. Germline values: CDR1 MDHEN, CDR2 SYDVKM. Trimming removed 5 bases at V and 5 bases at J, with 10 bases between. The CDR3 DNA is TGTGCCAGCAGTCAGAGGAACAACGAGCAGTACTTC. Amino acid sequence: CASSQRNNEQYF.

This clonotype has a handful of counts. Written as DNA, the CDR3 is TGTGCCAGCAGTACCGCGGGACTAGCGGGATCCCACGAGCAGTACTTC. Protein product: CASSTAGLAGSHEQYF. The chain links TRBV28 to TRBJ2-7; 13 bases fit TRBD2. The CDR3 is 16 amino acids. Germline lookup yields CDR1 MDHEN and CDR2 SYDVKM. J gave up 5 bases and V 5 bases, and 9 bases lay outside the gene matches. Based on the CDR3 plus reference TRBV28 and TRBJ2-7, the full variable domain is DVKVTQSSRYLVKRTGEKVFLECVQDMDHENMFWYRQDPGLGLRLIYFSYDVKMKEKGDIPEGYSVSREKKERFSLILESASTNQTSMYLCASSTAGLAGSHEQYFGPGTRLTVT.

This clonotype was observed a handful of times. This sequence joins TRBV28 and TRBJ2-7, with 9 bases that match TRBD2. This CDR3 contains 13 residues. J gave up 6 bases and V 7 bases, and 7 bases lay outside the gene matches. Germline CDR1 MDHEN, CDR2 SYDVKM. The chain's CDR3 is CASKLGGGGEQYF. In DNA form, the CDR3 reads TGTGCCAGCAAACTCGGCGGGGGGGGCGAGCAGTACTTC.

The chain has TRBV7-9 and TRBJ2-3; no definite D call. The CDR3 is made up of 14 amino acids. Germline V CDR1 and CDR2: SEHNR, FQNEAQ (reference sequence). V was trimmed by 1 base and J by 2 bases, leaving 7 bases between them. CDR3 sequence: CASSLEGFTDTQYF. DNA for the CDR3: TGTGCCAGCAGCTTAGAAGGTTTCACAGATACGCAGTATTTT.

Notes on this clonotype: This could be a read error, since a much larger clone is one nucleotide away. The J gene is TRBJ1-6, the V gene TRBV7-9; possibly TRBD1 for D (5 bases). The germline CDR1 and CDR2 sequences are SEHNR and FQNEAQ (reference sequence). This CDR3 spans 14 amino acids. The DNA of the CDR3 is TGTGTCAGTTCTATCCAGGGTAATAATTCACCCCTCCACTTT. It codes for CVSSIQGNNSPLHF. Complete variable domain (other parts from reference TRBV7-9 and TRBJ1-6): DTGVSQNPRHKITKRGQNVTFRCDPISEHNRLYWYRQTLGQGPEFLTYFQNEAQLEKSRLLSDRFSAERPKGSFSTLEIQRTEQGDSAMYLCVSSIQGNNSPLHFGNGTRLTVT.

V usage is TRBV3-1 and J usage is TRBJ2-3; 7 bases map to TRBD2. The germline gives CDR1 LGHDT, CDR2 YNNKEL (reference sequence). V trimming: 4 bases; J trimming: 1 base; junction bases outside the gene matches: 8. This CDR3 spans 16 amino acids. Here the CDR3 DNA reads TGTGCCAGCAGCCTCCACGGACTAGGCGGCACAGATACGCAGTATTTT. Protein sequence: CASSLHGLGGTDTQYF.

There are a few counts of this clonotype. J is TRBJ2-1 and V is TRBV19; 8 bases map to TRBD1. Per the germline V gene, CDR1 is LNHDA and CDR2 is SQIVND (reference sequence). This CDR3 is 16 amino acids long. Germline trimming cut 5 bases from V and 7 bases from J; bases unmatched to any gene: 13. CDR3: CASSLRGTGFSNEQFF. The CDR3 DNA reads TGTGCCAGTAGTCTTCGGGGGACAGGATTCTCAAATGAGCAGTTCTTC.

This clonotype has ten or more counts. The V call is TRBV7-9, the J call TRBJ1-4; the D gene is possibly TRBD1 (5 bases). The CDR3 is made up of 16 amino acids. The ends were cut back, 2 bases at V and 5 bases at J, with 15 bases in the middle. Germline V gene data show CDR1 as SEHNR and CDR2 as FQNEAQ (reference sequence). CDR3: CASSLLEGSLNEKLFF. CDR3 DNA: TGTGCCAGCAGCTTATTAGAGGGGTCGCTAAATGAAAAACTGTTTTTT.

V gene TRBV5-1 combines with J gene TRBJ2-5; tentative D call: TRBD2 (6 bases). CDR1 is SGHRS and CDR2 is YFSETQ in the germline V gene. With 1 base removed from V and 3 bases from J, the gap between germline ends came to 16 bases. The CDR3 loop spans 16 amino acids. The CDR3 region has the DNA TGCGCCAGCAGCTTGTCGGGGGTACCAGAAAAAGAGACCCAGTACTTC. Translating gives CASSLSGVPEKETQYF. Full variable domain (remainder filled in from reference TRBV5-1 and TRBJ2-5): KAGVTQTPRYLIKTRGQQVTLSCSPISGHRSVSWYQQTPGQGLQFLFEYFSETQRNKGNFPGRFSGRQFSNSRSEMNVSTLELGDSALYLCASSLSGVPEKETQYFGPGTRLLVL.